These 7 T cell receptor beta chains came from one sample sequenced in a study of T cells in localized non-small cell lung cancer. Here immunoSEQ multiplex PCR was the method, and the copy in TCRdb shows in-frame clones only, minus some. The sample comprises roughly 20,000 clones, approximately 90% of which are singletons, and over 7.5% rests with the top ten. The sample in question was peripheral blood, obtained before any cancer treatment. The receptors originated from a man between 35 and 75 years old with stage I lung adenocarcinoma.

The chain carries TRBV11-3 and TRBJ2-1; D call uncertain. The germline CDR1 and CDR2 sequences are SGHNT and YENEEA. There are 14 residues in the CDR3. Trimming pared 5 bases from V and 0 bases from J, leaving 8 bases between. CDR3 sequence (DNA): TGTGCCAGCAGCCTCCGTAACTCCTACAATGAGCAGTTCTTC. Protein: CASSLRNSYNEQFF.

This clone has just a few counts. The chain recombines TRBV6-1 with TRBJ2-7, with unresolved D. Germline V gene lookup returns CDR1 MNHNS and CDR2 SASEGT. CDR3 length: 14 residues. V lost 5 bases and J lost 0, with 11 bases in between. The CDR3 sequence is CASSHTQSSYEQYF. CDR3 DNA sequence: TGTGCCAGCAGTCACACCCAAAGCTCCTACGAGCAGTACTTC.

A single count supports this clone. The chain has TRBV2 and TRBJ2-6; D is unresolved. CDR1 and CDR2 from the germline V gene are SNHLY and FYNNEI. CDR3 size: 14 residues. V was shortened by 5 bases and J by 0 bases, with 5 bases between the two germline ends. CDR3 nucleotide sequence: TGTGCCAGCAGTCCTCTCTCTGGGGCCAACGTCCTGACTTTC. This codes for CASSPLSGANVLTF.

This clone is medium-sized. This chain uses TRBV19 with TRBJ2-5; D is unclear. Trimming took 3 bases from V and 5 from J, leaving 16 bases between them. CDR3 length equals 15 residues. In germline, CDR1 is LNHDA, CDR2 SQIVND (reference sequence). The CDR3 bases are TGTGCCAGTAGTATTCCCGGGTCATTGGGTGAGACCCAGTACTTC. It is translated as CASSIPGSLGETQYF.

This chain links TRBV5-1 with TRBJ1-3, with D uncertain. This CDR3 is 13 amino acids long. The germline V gene has CDR1 SGHRS and CDR2 YFSETQ. Deletions cut 4 bases from V and 8 bases from J, with 13 bases between. The CDR3 here is CASSPLGGDTIYF. The CDR3 coding sequence is TGCGCCAGCAGCCCCCTAGGCGGGGACACCATATATTTT.

This clone was detected a few times. The chain is built from TRBV25-1 and TRBJ2-7; the D gene is possibly TRBD2 (6 bases). In germline, CDR1 is MGHDK, CDR2 SYGVNS. V was clipped by 3 bases and J by 7 bases, with 19 bases between them. CDR3 length: 15 amino acids. The CDR3 DNA follows: TGTGCCAGCAGTGATGGCGGGGCCCACGGGAGAGAGCAGTACTTC. Protein sequence: CASSDGGAHGREQYF.

The chain couples TRBV18 to TRBJ2-6; the D is unclear. Germline V CDR1 and CDR2: KGHSH, LQKENI. The CDR3 runs 16 residues. V lost 1 base and J 0 bases, leaving 7 bases between the germline ends. The DNA of the CDR3 is TGTGCCAGCTCACCACGCGGTAGCTCTGGGGCCAACGTCCTGACTTTC. This sequence encodes CASSPRGSSGANVLTF.